This T cell receptor (beta chain) was found in a study of neoadjuvant anti-PD-1 for oral cavity cancer. Turning to the study itself: Non-progressing patients received a fourth nivolumab dose near day 43, then surgery on days 50-56.

Overall study results and limits: Pretreatment Treg/Th17 ratio correlated inversely with post-treatment tumor clonality. Greater tumor shrinkage accompanied bigger post-treatment sizes of preexisting clones.

This clone was observed a handful of times. Its antigen remains unidentified. This CDR3 comprises 12 residues. The germline CDR1 and CDR2 sequences are GTSNPN and SVGIG (reference sequence). Trimming removed 0 bases from V and 9 bases from J, with 6 bases in between. As for time point: after neoadjuvant nivolumab, at surgical resection. The patients had HPV-negative, locally advanced oral cavity squamous cell carcinoma. Sequenced by immunoSEQ multiplex PCR; TCRdb stores in-frame clones only, minus some. The sample contains a few thousand clones, about 57% of which appear only once. This TCR was sampled from a person aged 35 to 85 with oral cavity squamous cell carcinoma. The chain recombines TRBV30 with TRBJ1-6; D is undetermined. Sequenced here: tumor tissue, sampled after nivolumab (anti-PD-1) treatment. In nucleotides, the CDR3 is TGTGCCTGGAGTGTACGCGGTTCACCCCTCCACTTT. Its protein is CAWSVRGSPLHF. Full variable domain (missing parts from reference TRBV30 and TRBJ1-6): SQTIHQWPATLVQPVGSPLSLECTVEGTSNPNLYWYRQAAGRGLQLLFYSVGIGQISSEVPQNLSASRPQDRQFILSSKKLLLSDSGFYLCAWSVRGSPLHFGNGTRLTVT.